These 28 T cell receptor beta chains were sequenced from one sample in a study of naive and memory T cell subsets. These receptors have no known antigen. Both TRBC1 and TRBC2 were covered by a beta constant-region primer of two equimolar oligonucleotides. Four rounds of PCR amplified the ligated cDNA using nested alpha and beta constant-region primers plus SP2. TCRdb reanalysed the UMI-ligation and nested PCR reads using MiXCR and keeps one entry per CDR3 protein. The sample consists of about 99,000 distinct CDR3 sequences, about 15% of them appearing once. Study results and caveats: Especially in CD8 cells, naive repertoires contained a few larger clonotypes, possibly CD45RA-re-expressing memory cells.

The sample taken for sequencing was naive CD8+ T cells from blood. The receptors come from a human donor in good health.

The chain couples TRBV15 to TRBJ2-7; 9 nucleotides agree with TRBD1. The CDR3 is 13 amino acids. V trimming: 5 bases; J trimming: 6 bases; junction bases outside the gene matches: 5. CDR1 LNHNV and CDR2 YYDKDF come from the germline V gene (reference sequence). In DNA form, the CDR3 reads TGTGCCACCAGCCGGGACAGGGCGTCCGAGCAGTACTTC. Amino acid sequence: CATSRDRASEQYF.

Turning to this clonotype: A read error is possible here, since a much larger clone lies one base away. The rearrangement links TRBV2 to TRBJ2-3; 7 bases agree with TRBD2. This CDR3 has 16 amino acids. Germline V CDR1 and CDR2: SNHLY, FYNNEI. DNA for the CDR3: TGTGCCAGCAGGGAAGTCGGGACTACCGACACAGATACGCAGGATTTT. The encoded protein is CASREVGTTDTDTQDF.

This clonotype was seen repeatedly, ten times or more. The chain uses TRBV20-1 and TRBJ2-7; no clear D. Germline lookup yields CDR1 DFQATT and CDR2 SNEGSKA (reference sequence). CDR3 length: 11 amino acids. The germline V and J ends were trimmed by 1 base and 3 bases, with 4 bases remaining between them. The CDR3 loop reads CSARVGYEQYF. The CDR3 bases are TGCAGTGCTAGAGTGGGCTACGAGCAGTACTTC.

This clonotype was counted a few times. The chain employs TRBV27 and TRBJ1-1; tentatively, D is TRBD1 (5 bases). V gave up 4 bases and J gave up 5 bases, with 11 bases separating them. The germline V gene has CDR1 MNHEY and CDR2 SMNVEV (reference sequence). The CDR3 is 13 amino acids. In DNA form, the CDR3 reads TGTGCCAGCAGTTCGGGACTATCAACTGAAGCTTTCTTT. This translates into CASSSGLSTEAFF.

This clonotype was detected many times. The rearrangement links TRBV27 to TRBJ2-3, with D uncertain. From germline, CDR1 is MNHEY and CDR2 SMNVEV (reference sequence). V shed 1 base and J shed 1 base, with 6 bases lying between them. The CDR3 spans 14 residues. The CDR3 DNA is TGTGCCAGCAGTTTATGGTCGGGCACAGATACGCAGTATTTT. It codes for CASSLWSGTDTQYF.

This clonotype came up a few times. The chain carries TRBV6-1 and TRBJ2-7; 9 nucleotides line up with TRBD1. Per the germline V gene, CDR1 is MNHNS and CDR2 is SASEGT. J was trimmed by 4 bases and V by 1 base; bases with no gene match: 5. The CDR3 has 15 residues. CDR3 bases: TGTGCCAGCAGTGAAGTGGACAGGGGCCAGTACGAGCAGTACTTC. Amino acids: CASSEVDRGQYEQYF.

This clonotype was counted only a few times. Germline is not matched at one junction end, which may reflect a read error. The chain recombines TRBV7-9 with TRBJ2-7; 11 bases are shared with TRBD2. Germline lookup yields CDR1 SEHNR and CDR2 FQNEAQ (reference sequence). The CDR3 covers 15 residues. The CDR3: CASTLAGGPSYEQYF. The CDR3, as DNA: TGTGCCAGCACCTTAGCGGGAGGGCCCTCCTACGAGCAGTACTTC.

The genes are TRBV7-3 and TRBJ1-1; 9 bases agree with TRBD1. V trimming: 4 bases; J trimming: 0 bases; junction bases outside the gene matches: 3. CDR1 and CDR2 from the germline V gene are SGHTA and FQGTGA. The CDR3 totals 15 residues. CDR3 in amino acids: CASSSTGGMNTEAFF. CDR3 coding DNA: TGTGCCAGCAGCTCGACAGGGGGTATGAACACTGAAGCTTTCTTT.

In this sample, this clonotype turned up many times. CDR3 sequence reads: CASSLSESYEQYF. The CDR3 DNA sequence: TGTGCCAGCAGCTTAAGCGAAAGCTACGAGCAGTACTTC. The rearrangement joins TRBV7-3 to TRBJ2-7; D is ambiguous. Germline-derived CDR1 and CDR2 are SGHTA and FQGTGA. Trimming stripped 1 base from V and 3 bases from J, with 7 bases between. The CDR3 is 13 residues long.

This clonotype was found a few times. The DNA for the CDR3 is TGTGCCACCAGTGATCCCCGGACTAGCGGGAGGGCCGGCACAGATACGCAGTATTTT. The encoded protein is CATSDPRTSGRAGTDTQYF. V gene TRBV24-1 combines with J gene TRBJ2-3; 15 bases match TRBD2. Germline assignment: CDR1 KGHDR and CDR2 SFDVKD. The ends lost 3 bases at V and 1 base at J; junction bases unmatched: 7. The CDR3 has 19 residues.

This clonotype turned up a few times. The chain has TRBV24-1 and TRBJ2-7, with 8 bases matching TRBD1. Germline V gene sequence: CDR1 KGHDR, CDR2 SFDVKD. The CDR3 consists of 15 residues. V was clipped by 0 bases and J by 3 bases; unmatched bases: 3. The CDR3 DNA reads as TGTGCCACCAGTGATTTGCCAGGGGGCCTCTACGAGCAGTACTTC. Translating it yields CATSDLPGGLYEQYF.

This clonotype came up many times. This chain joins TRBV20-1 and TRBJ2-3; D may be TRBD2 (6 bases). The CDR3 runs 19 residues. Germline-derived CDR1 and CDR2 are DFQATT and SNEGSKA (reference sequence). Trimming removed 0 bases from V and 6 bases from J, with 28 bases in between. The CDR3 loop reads CSARDDEISGGVRTDTQYF. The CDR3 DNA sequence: TGCAGTGCTAGAGATGATGAAATTAGCGGAGGGGTCAGAACGGATACGCAGTATTTT.

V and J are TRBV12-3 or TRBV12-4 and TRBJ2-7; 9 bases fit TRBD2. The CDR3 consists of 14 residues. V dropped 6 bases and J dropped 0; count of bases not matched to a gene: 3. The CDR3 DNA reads TGTGCCAGCAGAATGACTAGCGGCTCCTACGAGCAGTACTTC. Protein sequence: CASRMTSGSYEQYF.

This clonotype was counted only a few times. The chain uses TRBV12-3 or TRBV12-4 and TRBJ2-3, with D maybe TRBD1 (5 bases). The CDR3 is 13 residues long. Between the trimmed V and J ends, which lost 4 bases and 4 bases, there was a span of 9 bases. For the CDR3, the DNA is TGTGCCAGCAGTTCAGGCAGGGCAGATACGCAGTATTTT. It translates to CASSSGRADTQYF.

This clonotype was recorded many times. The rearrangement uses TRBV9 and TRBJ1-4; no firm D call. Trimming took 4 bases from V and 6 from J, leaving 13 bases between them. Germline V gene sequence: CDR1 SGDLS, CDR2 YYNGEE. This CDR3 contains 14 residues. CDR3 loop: CASSPRDSDEKLFF. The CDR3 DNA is TGTGCCAGCAGCCCCAGAGACTCCGATGAAAAACTGTTTTTT.

CDR3 protein: CASSPMRGALHF. CDR3 nucleotide sequence: TGTGCCAGCAGCCCAATGAGGGGGGCCCTCCACTTT. The rearrangement links TRBV3-1 to TRBJ1-6; possibly TRBD1 for D (6 bases). This CDR3 comprises 12 residues. Trimming took off 4 bases at V and 14 bases at J, with 12 bases between the two ends. Germline assignment: CDR1 LGHDT and CDR2 YNNKEL (reference sequence).

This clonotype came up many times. DNA for the CDR3: TGCGCCAGCAGCCCTTTGCCGGGACAGGAATACGAGCAGTACTTC. Protein sequence: CASSPLPGQEYEQYF. The chain uses TRBV4-1 and TRBJ2-7; 8 bases are a match to TRBD1. Germline assignment: CDR1 MGHRA and CDR2 YSYEKL. The CDR3 is 15 residues long. V lost 4 bases to trimming and J lost 4 bases; unmatched junction nucleotides: 9.

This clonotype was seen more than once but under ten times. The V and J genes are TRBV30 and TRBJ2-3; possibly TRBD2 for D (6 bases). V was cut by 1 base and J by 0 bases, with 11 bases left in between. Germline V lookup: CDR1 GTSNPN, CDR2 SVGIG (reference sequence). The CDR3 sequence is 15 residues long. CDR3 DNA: TGTGCCTGGAGTGATCTAGCGACTAGCACAGATACGCAGTATTTT. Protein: CAWSDLATSTDTQYF.

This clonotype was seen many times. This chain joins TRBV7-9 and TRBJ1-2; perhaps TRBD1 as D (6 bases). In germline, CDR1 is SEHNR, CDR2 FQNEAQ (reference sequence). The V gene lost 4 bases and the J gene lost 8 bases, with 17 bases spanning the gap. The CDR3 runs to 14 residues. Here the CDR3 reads CASSSYDRREGYTF. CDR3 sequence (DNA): TGTGCCAGCAGCTCATATGACAGGCGTGAAGGCTACACCTTC.

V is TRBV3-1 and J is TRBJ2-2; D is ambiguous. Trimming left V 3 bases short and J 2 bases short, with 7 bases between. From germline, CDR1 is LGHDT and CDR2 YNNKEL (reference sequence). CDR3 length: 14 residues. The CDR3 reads CASSHGSNTGELFF. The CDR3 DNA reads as TGTGCCAGCAGCCATGGGTCTAACACCGGGGAGCTGTTTTTT.

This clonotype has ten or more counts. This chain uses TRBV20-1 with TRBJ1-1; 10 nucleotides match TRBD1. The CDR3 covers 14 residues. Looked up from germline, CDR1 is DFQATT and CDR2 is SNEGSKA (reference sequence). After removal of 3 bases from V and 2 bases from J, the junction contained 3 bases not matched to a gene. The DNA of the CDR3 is TGCAGTGCTAGCTTGACAGGGGGCAACACTGAAGCTTTCTTT. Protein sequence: CSASLTGGNTEAFF.

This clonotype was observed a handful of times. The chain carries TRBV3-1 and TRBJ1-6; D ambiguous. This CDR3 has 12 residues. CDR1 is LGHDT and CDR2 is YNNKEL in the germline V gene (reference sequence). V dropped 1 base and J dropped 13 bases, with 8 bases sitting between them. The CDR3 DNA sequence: TGTGCCAGCAGCCAAGGAAAGGCCCCCCTCCACTTT. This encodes CASSQGKAPLHF.

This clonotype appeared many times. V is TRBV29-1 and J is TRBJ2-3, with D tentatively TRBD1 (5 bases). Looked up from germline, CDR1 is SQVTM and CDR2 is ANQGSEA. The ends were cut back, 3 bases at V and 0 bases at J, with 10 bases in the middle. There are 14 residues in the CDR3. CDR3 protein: CSVEGHLSTDTQYF. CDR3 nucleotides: TGCAGCGTTGAGGGGCACCTTAGCACAGATACGCAGTATTTT.

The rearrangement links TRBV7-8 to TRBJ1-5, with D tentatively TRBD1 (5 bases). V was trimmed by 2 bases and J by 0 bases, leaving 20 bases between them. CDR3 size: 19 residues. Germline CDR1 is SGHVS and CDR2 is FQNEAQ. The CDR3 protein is CASSLKRGGQPYSNQPQHF. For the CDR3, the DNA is TGTGCCAGCAGCTTAAAGCGGGGCGGACAACCTTATAGCAATCAGCCCCAGCATTTT.

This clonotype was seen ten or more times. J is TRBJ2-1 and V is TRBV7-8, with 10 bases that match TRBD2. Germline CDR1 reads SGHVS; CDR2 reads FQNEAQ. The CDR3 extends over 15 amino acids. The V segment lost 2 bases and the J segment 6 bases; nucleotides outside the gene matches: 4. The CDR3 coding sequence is TGTGCCAGCAGCTTAAGACTAGCGGGTGGCAATGAGCAGTTCTTC. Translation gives CASSLRLAGGNEQFF.

The CDR3 loop reads CASSDLGPNGYTF. The CDR3 DNA sequence: TGTGCCAGCAGCGACCTGGGGCCGAATGGCTACACCTTC. This chain links TRBV6-6 with TRBJ1-2, with TRBD1 as a possible D gene (5 bases). The V end lost 6 bases, the J end lost 6 bases, and 14 bases lay between the germline ends. The CDR3 is 13 residues long. Germline values: CDR1 MNHNY, CDR2 SVGAGI (reference sequence).

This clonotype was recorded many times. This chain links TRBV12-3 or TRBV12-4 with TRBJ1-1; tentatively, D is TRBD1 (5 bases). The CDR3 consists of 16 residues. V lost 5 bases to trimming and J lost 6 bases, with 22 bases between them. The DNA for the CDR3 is TGTGCCAGCAGTCTCCGGGACCCCCCGGGATGGGCTGAAGCTTTCTTT. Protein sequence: CASSLRDPPGWAEAFF.

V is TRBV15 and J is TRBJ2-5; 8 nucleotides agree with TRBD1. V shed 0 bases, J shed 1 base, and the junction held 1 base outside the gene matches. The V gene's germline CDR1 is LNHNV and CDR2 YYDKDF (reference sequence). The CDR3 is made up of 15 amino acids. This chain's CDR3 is CATSRETGAQETQYF. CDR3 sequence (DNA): TGTGCCACCAGCAGAGAGACAGGGGCCCAAGAGACCCAGTACTTC.